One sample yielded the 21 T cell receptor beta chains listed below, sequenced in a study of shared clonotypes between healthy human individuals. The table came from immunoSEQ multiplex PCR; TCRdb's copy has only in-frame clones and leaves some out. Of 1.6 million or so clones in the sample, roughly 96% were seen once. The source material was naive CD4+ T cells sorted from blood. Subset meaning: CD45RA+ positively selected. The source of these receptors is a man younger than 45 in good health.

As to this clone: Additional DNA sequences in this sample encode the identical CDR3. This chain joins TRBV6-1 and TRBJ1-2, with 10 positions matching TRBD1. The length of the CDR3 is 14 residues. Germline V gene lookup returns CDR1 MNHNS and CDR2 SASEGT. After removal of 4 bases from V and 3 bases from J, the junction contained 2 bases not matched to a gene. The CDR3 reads CASSVTGGDYGYTF. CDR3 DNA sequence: TGTGCCAGCAGTGTGACAGGGGGCGACTATGGCTACACCTTC.

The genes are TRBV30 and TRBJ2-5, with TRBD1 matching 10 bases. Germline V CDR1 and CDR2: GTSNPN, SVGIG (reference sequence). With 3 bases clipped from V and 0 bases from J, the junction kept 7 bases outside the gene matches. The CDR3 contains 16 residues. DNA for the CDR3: TGTGCCTGGAGCTTAGACAGGGGGCGATACCAAGAGACCCAGTACTTC. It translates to CAWSLDRGRYQETQYF.

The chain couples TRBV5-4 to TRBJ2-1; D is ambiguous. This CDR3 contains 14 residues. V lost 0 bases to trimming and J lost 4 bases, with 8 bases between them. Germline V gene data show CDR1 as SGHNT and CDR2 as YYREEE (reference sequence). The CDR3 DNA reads TGTGCCAGCAGCTTGGAGTCCTATTACAATGAGCAGTTCTTC. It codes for CASSLESYYNEQFF.

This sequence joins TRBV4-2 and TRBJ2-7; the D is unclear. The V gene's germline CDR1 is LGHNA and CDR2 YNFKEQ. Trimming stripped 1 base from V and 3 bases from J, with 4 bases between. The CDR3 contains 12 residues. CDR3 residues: CASSQGFYEQYF. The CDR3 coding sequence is TGTGCCAGCAGCCAAGGATTCTACGAGCAGTACTTC.

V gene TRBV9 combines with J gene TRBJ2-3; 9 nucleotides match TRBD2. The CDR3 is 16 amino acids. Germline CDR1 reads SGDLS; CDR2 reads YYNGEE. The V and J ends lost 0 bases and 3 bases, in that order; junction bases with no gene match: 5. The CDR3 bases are TGTGCCAGCAGCGTAGGCATAGCGGGAGTAACAGATACGCAGTATTTT. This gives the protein CASSVGIAGVTDTQYF.

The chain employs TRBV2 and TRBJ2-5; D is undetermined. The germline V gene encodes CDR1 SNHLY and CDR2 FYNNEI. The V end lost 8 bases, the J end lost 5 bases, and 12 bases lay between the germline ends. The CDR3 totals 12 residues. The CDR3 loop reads CASRESTETQYF. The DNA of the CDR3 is TGTGCCAGCCGAGAGTCCACGGAGACCCAGTACTTC.

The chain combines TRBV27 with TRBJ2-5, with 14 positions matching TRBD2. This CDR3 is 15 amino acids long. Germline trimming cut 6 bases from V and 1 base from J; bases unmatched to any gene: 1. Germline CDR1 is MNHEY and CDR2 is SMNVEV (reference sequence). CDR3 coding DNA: TGTGCCAGCAGCGGACTAGCGGGAGGCCAAGAGACCCAGTACTTC. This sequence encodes CASSGLAGGQETQYF.

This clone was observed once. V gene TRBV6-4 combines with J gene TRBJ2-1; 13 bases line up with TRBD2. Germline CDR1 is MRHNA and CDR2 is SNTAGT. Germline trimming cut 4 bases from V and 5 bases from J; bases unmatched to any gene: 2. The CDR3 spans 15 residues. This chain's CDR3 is CASSVGTSGNNEQFF. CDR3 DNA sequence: TGTGCCAGCAGTGTCGGGACTAGCGGGAACAATGAGCAGTTCTTC.

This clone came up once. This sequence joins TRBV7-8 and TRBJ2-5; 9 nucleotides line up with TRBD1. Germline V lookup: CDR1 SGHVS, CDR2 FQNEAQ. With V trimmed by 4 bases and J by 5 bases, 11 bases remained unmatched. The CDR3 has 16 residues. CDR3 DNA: TGTGCCAGCAGCTCCAAGGGGACAGGGCGGAGGGAGACCCAGTACTTC. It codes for CASSSKGTGRRETQYF.

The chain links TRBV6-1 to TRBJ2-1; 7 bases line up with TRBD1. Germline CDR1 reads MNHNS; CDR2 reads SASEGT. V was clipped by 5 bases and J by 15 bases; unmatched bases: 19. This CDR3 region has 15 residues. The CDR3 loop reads CASSKNSIGGAFRFF. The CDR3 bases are TGTGCCAGCAGTAAAAATTCGATAGGGGGCGCATTCCGGTTCTTC.

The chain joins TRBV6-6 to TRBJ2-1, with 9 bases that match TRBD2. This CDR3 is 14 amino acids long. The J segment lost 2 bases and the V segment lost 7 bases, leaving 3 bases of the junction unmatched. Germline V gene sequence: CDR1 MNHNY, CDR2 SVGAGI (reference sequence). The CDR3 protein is CASIGGRAYNEQFF. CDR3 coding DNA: TGTGCCAGCATAGGCGGGAGGGCCTACAATGAGCAGTTCTTC.

The CDR3 protein is CASSIGFRGSGWKQFF. Here the CDR3 DNA reads TGTGCCAGCAGCATAGGTTTCAGGGGCAGTGGCTGGAAACAGTTCTTC. The rearrangement uses TRBV7-2 and TRBJ2-1; D possibly corresponds to TRBD1 (6 bases). CDR1 is SGHTA and CDR2 is FQGNSA in the germline V gene. The CDR3 extends over 16 amino acids. V dropped 5 bases and J dropped 13 bases, with 27 bases sitting between them.

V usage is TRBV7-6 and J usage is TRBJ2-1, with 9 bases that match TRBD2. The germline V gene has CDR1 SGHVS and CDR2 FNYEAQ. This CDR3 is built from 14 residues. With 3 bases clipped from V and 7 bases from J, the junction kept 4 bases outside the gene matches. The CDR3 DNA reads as TGTGCCAGCAGCTTGGGCGGGAGGGCAAATGAGCAGTTCTTC. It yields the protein CASSLGGRANEQFF.

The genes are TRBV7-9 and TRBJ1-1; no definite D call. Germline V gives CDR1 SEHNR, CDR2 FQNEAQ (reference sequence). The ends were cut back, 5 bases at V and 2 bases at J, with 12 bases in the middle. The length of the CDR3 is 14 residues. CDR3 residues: CASSVSRVNTEAFF. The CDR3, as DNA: TGTGCCAGCAGCGTTTCGAGGGTCAACACTGAAGCTTTCTTT.

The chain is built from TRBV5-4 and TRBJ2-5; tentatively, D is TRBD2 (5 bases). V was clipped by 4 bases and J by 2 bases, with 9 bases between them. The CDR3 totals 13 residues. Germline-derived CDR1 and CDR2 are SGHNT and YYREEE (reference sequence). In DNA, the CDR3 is TGTGCCAGCAGCGAGGGCGGTCAAGAGACCCAGTACTTC. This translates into CASSEGGQETQYF.

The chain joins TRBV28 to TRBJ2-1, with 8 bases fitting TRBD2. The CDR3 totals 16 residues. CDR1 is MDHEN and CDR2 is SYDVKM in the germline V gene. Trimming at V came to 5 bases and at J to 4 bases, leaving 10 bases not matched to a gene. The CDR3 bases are TGTGCCAGCAGTGGGGGTAGCGGGGCTATATACAATGAGCAGTTCTTC. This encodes CASSGGSGAIYNEQFF.

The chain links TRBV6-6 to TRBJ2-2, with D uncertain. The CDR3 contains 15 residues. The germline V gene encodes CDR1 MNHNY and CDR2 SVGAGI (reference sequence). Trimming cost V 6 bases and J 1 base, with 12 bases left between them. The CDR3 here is CASRESGRNTGELFF. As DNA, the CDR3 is TGTGCCAGCAGGGAGTCGGGTCGGAACACCGGGGAGCTGTTTTTT.

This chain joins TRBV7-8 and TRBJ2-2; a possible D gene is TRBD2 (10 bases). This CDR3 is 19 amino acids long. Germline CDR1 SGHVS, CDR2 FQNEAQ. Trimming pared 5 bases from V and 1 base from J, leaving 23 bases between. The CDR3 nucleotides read TGTGCCAGCAGCAACTACAGGGGGCTAGCGGGAGAGAACACCGGGGAGCTGTTTTTT. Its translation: CASSNYRGLAGENTGELFF.

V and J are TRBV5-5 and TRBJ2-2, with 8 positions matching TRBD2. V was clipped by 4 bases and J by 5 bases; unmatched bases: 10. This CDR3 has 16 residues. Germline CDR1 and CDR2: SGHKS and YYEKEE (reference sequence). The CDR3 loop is CASSATSGHSTGELFF. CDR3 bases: TGTGCCAGCAGCGCAACTAGCGGACATTCGACCGGGGAGCTGTTTTTT. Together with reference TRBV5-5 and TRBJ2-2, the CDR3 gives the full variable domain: DAGVTQSPTHLIKTRGQQVTLRCSPISGHKSVSWYQQVLGQGPQFIFQYYEKEERGRGNFPDRFSARQFPNYSSELNVNALLLGDSALYLCASSATSGHSTGELFFGEGSRLTVL.

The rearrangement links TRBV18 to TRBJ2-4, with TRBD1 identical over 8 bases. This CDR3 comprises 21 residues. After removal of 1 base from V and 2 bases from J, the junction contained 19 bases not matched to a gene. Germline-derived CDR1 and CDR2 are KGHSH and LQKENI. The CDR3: CASSPLRWGIGQGLSKNIQYF. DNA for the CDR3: TGTGCCAGCTCACCACTGAGGTGGGGAATCGGACAGGGCTTATCCAAAAACATTCAGTACTTC.

The CDR3 loop is CASTTGTGGNTIYF. For the CDR3, the DNA is TGTGCCAGCACCACCGGGACAGGGGGAAACACCATATATTTT. This chain links TRBV7-9 with TRBJ1-3; 9 nucleotides match TRBD1. Germline V CDR1 and CDR2: SEHNR, FQNEAQ (reference sequence). Trimming took 7 bases from V and 4 from J; bases not matched to a gene: 5. The CDR3 has 14 amino acids.